The rows below give T cell receptor beta chains drawn from one sample of a study of blood T cell repertoires in COVID-19. Sequencing used immunoSEQ multiplex PCR; TCRdb keeps in-frame clones, though not all of them. The repertoire includes 490,000 or so clones, approximately 90% of them detected once, and 8% to 9.5% sits in the top ten. Sequencing used PBMCs or T cells enriched from blood (not recorded which). These receptors came from a woman between 55 and 75 years old who had recovered from COVID-19. Both conserved end residues are trimmed from each CDR3. The order of the fields is J gene, V gene, D gene, CDR3 protein. The D gene is left open where the match is weak.

TRBJ1-5	TRBV27	TRBD1	ASSLSSDRGYGKPQH
TRBJ1-2	TRBV5-1	TRBD1	ASSLDTGGYRSGYT
TRBJ1-2	TRBV6-6	-	ASSLLTGDGYGYT
TRBJ1-1	TRBV10-3	-	ATLGPKRNTEAF
TRBJ2-6	TRBV19	-	ASSPSNPGFNVLT
TRBJ1-1	TRBV2	TRBD1	ASSSGQMNTEAF
TRBJ2-2	TRBV19	TRBD1	ASRATGTGDTGELF
TRBJ2-1	TRBV5-8	-	ASKKPLGGTYNEQF
TRBJ2-7	TRBV7-8	-	ASSSIYSPGVSYEQY
TRBJ1-6	TRBV30	TRBD1	AWSAGTGAFYNSPLH
TRBJ1-3	TRBV6-2/TRBV6-3	-	ASSYRETSGNTIY
TRBJ2-2	TRBV11-2	TRBD2	ASSVAGGRTGELF
TRBJ1-1	TRBV7-6	TRBD1	ASSGWTGTEAF
TRBJ1-2	TRBV3-1/TRBV3-2	-	ASSPAGGNYGYT
TRBJ2-5	TRBV7-9	-	ASSFSSQETQY
TRBJ1-1	TRBV27	-	ASSLRQGVRDTEAF
TRBJ2-1	TRBV25-1	-	ASSRIGSVDEQF
TRBJ1-4	TRBV27	TRBD1	ASGGQGSGEKLF
TRBJ2-1	TRBV2	TRBD1	ASSEQGASYNEQF
TRBJ1-6	TRBV5-1	TRBD1	ASSVSGTGVNSPLH
TRBJ1-5	TRBV2	TRBD1	ASSPGTGANNQPQH
TRBJ1-4	TRBV5-6	-	ASSLEQYEKLF
TRBJ1-6	TRBV28	TRBD1	ASSRGQGAPLH
TRBJ2-5	TRBV11-2	-	ASRGGPARRQETQY
TRBJ2-7	TRBV11-2	TRBD1	ASSLSPGQGPYEQY
TRBJ2-3	TRBV5-1	TRBD1	ASSLAPDRGTDTQY
TRBJ1-2	TRBV3-1/TRBV3-2	TRBD1	ASSQQDRGYGYT